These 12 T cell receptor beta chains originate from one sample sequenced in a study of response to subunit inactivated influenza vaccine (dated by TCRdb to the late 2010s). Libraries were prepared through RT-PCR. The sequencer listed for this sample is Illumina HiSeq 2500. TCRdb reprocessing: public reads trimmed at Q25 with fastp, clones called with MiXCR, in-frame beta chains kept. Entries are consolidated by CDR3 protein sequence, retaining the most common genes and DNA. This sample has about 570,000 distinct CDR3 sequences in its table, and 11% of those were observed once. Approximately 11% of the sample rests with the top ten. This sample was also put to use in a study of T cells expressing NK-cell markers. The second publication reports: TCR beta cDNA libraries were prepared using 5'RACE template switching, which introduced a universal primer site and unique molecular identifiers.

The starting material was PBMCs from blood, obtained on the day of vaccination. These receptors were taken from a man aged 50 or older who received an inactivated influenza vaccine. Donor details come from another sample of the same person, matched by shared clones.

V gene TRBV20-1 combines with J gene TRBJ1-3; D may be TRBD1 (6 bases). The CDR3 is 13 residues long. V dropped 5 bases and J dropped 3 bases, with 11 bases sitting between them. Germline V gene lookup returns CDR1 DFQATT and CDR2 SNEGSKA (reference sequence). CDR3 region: CSAGQGGGNTIYF. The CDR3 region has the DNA TGCAGTGCTGGCCAAGGGGGTGGAAACACCATATATTTT.

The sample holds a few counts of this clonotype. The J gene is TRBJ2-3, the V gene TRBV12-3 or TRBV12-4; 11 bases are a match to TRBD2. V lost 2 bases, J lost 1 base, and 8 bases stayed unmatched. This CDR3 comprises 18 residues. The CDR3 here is CASSLRGLAGGRTDTQYF. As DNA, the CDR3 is TGTGCCAGCAGTTTAAGGGGGCTAGCGGGGGGCCGCACAGATACGCAGTATTTT.

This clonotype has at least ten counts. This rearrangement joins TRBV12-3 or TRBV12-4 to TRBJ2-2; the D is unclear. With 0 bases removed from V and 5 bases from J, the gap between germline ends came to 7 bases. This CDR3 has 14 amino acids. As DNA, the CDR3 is TGTGCCAGCAGTTTAGCAGCGAGGACCGGGGAGCTGTTTTTT. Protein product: CASSLAARTGELFF.

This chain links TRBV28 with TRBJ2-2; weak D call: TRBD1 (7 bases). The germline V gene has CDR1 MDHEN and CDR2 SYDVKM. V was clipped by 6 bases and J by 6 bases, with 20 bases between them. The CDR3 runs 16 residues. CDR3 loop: CASSNQGGHPPGELFF. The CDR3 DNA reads TGTGCCAGCAGCAACCAGGGGGGCCATCCCCCCGGGGAGCTGTTTTTT.

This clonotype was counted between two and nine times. The CDR3 DNA reads as TGCAGTGCTAGAGGGGAACTAGCGACGTTTTACAATGAGCAGTTCTTC. Its protein is CSARGELATFYNEQFF. J is TRBJ2-1 and V is TRBV20-1, with TRBD2 matching over 7 bases. CDR1 and CDR2 from the germline V gene are DFQATT and SNEGSKA (reference sequence). V trimming: 1 base; J trimming: 4 bases; junction bases outside the gene matches: 10. The CDR3 loop spans 16 amino acids.

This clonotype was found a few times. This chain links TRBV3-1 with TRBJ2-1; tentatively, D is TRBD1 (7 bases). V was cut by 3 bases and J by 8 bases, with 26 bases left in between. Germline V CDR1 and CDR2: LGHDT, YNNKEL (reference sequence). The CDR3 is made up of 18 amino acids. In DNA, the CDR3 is TGTGCCAGCAGCCAGCCCGTTGGAGGGGGCGCCGCGTCACATGAGCAGTTCTTC. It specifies CASSQPVGGGAASHEQFF.

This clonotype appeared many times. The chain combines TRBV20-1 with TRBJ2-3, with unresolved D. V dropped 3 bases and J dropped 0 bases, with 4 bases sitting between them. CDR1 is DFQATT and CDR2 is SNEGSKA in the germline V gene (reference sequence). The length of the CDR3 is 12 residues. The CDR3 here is CSASVSTDTQYF. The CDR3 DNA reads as TGCAGTGCTAGCGTGAGCACAGATACGCAGTATTTT.

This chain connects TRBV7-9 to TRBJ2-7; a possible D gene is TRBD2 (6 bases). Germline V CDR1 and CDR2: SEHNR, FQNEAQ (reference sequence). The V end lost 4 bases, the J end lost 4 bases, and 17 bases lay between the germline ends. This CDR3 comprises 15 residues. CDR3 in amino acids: CASSYGTTRSYEQYF. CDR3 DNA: TGTGCCAGCAGCTACGGAACGACTAGGTCTTACGAGCAGTACTTC.

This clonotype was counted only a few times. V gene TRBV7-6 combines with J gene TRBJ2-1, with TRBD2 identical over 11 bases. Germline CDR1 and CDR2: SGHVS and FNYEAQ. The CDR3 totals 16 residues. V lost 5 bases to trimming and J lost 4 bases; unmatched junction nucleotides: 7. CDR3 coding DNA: TGTGCCAGCAGCCCCGTGGGGACTAGCGGTTACAATGAGCAGTTCTTC. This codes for CASSPVGTSGYNEQFF. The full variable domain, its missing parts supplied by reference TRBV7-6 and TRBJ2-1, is GAGVSQSPRYKVTKRGQDVALRCDPISGHVSLYWYRQALGQGPEFLTYFNYEAQQDKSGLPNDRFSAERPEGSISTLTIQRTEQRDSAMYRCASSPVGTSGYNEQFFGPGTRLTVL.

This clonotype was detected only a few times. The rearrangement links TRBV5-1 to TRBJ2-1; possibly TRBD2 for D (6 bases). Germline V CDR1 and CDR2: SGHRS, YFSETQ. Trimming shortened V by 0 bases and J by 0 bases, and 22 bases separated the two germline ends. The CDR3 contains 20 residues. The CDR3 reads CASSLATGTSPRRSYNEQFF. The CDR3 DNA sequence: TGCGCCAGCAGCTTGGCTACCGGGACTTCCCCAAGACGCTCCTACAATGAGCAGTTCTTC. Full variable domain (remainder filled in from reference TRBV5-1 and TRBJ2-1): KAGVTQTPRYLIKTRGQQVTLSCSPISGHRSVSWYQQTPGQGLQFLFEYFSETQRNKGNFPGRFSGRQFSNSRSEMNVSTLELGDSALYLCASSLATGTSPRRSYNEQFFGPGTRLTVL.

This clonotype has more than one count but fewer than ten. The CDR3 DNA follows: TGTGCCACCAGTGATTACCCAGGACGGGACAATGAGCAGTTCTTC. It is translated as CATSDYPGRDNEQFF. The rearrangement joins TRBV24-1 to TRBJ2-1; D unresolved. The CDR3 has 15 residues. Germline loops: CDR1 KGHDR, CDR2 SFDVKD. The V and J ends lost 2 bases and 5 bases respectively, with 12 bases between them.

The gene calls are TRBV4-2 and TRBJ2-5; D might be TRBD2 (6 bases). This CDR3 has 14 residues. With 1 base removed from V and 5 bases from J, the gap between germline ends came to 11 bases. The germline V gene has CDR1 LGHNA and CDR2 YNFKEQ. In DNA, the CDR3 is TGTGCCAGCAGCCAAGGATCCGGGAGCGAGACCCAGTACTTC. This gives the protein CASSQGSGSETQYF.